One and the same sample provided the 11 T cell receptor beta chains below, sequenced in a study of blood T cell repertoires in COVID-19. The repertoire was sequenced with immunoSEQ multiplex PCR; TCRdb's copy has only in-frame clones and lacks some. The sample carries around 280,000 clones, under 90% recorded once. The sequenced sample was peripheral blood. Every receptor here comes from a woman aged 25 to 39 with COVID-19, enrolled during active disease.

The V gene is TRBV5-5, the J gene TRBJ1-2; 9 positions agree with TRBD1. The CDR3 has 14 amino acids. Germline CDR1 SGHKS, CDR2 YYEKEE (reference sequence). Losses at the gene ends were 4 bases for V and 4 bases for J; bases not matched to a gene: 5. This CDR3 reads CASSPNRGLYGYTF. CDR3 coding DNA: TGTGCCAGCAGCCCTAACAGGGGGCTCTATGGCTACACCTTC. Together with reference TRBV5-5 and TRBJ1-2, the CDR3 gives the full variable domain: DAGVTQSPTHLIKTRGQQVTLRCSPISGHKSVSWYQQVLGQGPQFIFQYYEKEERGRGNFPDRFSARQFPNYSSELNVNALLLGDSALYLCASSPNRGLYGYTFGSGTRLTVV.

This clone was recorded a few times. This sequence joins TRBV10-1 and TRBJ2-7; 12 bases map to TRBD2. The germline V gene encodes CDR1 WNHNN and CDR2 SYGVQD (reference sequence). V lost 3 bases to trimming and J lost 3 bases; unmatched junction nucleotides: 3. The CDR3 length is 15 residues. The CDR3 spells CASSDSTSGGYEQYF. CDR3 DNA: TGCGCCAGCAGTGACTCGACTAGCGGGGGCTACGAGCAGTACTTC.

The V call is TRBV20-1, the J call TRBJ1-2; D not resolved. Per germline, CDR1 DFQATT and CDR2 SNEGSKA (reference sequence). This CDR3 has 10 residues. Trimming took 3 bases from V and 6 from J, leaving 5 bases between them. The CDR3 DNA sequence: TGCAGTGCTAGGGCTCATGGCTACACCTTC. It codes for CSARAHGYTF.

This chain joins TRBV2 and TRBJ1-2; 7 positions agree with TRBD1. Germline V gene lookup returns CDR1 SNHLY and CDR2 FYNNEI. The ends lost 7 bases at V and 0 bases at J; junction bases unmatched: 5. This CDR3 has 14 residues. The CDR3 reads CASKRQGANYGYTF. The CDR3, as DNA: TGTGCCAGCAAGCGCCAGGGGGCTAACTATGGCTACACCTTC.

The rearrangement uses TRBV3-1 (or the pseudogene TRBV3-2) and TRBJ1-2, with D unresolved. Trimming left V 1 base short and J 3 bases short, with 6 bases between. Germline lookup yields CDR1 LGHDT and CDR2 YNNKEL (reference sequence). This CDR3 is 13 amino acids long. The CDR3 sequence is CASSQVLYYGYTF. The CDR3 DNA reads TGTGCCAGCAGCCAAGTATTATACTATGGCTACACCTTC.

This clone was seen a handful of times. The rearrangement joins TRBV7-9 to TRBJ2-7; D possibly corresponds to TRBD2 (6 bases). V was shortened by 1 base and J by 6 bases, with 10 bases between the two germline ends. The CDR3 sequence is 13 residues long. Looked up from germline, CDR1 is SEHNR and CDR2 is FQNEAQ (reference sequence). DNA for the CDR3: TGTGCCAGCAGCTTAGAAAGGAGGGGCGAGCAGTACTTC. Translation: CASSLERRGEQYF.

CDR3 sequence (DNA): TGTGCCAGCAGCTTACATAATCAGCCCCAGCATTTT. Translating it yields CASSLHNQPQHF. The chain combines TRBV7-9 with TRBJ1-5; D unresolved. CDR3 length: 12 amino acids. Germline V gives CDR1 SEHNR, CDR2 FQNEAQ (reference sequence). The ends were cut back, 2 bases at V and 4 bases at J, with 3 bases in the middle.

For this clone: The identical CDR3 is also encoded by other nucleotide sequences in the sample. The rearrangement uses TRBV5-1 and TRBJ2-5; TRBD2 matches 9 bases. Germline CDR1 reads SGHRS; CDR2 reads YFSETQ. This CDR3 region has 15 residues. V trimming: 2 bases; J trimming: 0 bases; junction bases outside the gene matches: 2. The CDR3 spells CASSLLAGDQETQYF. The CDR3 nucleotides are TGCGCCAGCAGCTTATTAGCGGGGGACCAAGAGACCCAGTACTTC.

The chain recombines TRBV6-6 with TRBJ1-2; D is ambiguous. Germline V lookup: CDR1 MNHNY, CDR2 SVGAGI (reference sequence). V lost 5 bases and J 8 bases, leaving 9 bases between the germline ends. The CDR3 extends over 11 amino acids. The CDR3 DNA sequence: TGTGCCAGCAGTACGAGTTTGGGCTACACCTTC. It specifies CASSTSLGYTF.

The rearrangement links TRBV3-1 (or the pseudogene TRBV3-2) to TRBJ1-2, with D possibly matching TRBD1 (5 bases). CDR1 is LGHDT and CDR2 is YNNKEL in the germline V gene (reference sequence). The CDR3 runs to 14 residues. Trimming pared 4 bases from V and 5 bases from J, leaving 14 bases between. CDR3 sequence: CASSPLPGGYGYTF. The CDR3 region has the DNA TGTGCCAGCAGCCCGCTACCTGGGGGGTATGGCTACACCTTC.

V gene TRBV25-1 combines with J gene TRBJ1-1; D gene unclear. V was clipped by 6 bases and J by 9 bases, with 26 bases between them. The germline V gene has CDR1 MGHDK and CDR2 SYGVNS. The CDR3 has 16 residues. Written as DNA, the CDR3 is TGTGCCAGCAGACCCTTGAGGTCTGTGCGCAAGGCCAAAGCTTTCTTT. It yields the protein CASRPLRSVRKAKAFF.